A single sample gave rise to the 22 T cell receptor beta chains below, sequenced in a study of tumor-infiltrating lymphocytes in oesophageal squamous cell carcinoma. TCRdb redid the calling of the PCR reads with MiXCR, one entry per CDR3 protein. The sample shows roughly 10,000 distinct CDR3 sequences, less than 75% of them seen only once. Material: esophageal tumor tissue. These TCRs come from a female donor with esophageal squamous cell carcinoma.

This clonotype was recorded a few times. V and J are TRBV7-6 and TRBJ2-1; 9 nucleotides match TRBD2. The J call may be in error: the DNA end matches TRBJ2-7 better. The CDR3 loop spans 14 amino acids. The germline V gene encodes CDR1 SGHVS and CDR2 FNYEAQ. The CDR3 protein is CASSLASGSYEQYF. Here the CDR3 DNA reads TGTGCCAGCAGCTTAGCTAGCGGGAGTTACGAGCAGTACTTC.

Concerning this clonotype: One end of the junction varies from germline; a read error may be responsible. The chain is built from TRBV7-2 and TRBJ2-1; 7 bases align to TRBD2. CDR3 length equals 17 residues. The V gene's germline CDR1 is SGHTA and CDR2 FQGNSA. CDR3 nucleotides: TGTGCCAGCAGCTTAGCGGGAGGGTCCGCCTGGATTTCACCCCTCCACTTC. This sequence encodes CASSLAGGSAWISPLHF.

At least ten counts were recorded for this clonotype. The V call is TRBV2, the J call TRBJ1-2; 10 bases are a match to TRBD1. The CDR3 extends over 15 amino acids. The trim removed 0 bases at V and 14 bases at J, leaving 12 bases unmatched. Germline CDR1 SNHLY, CDR2 FYNNEI. The CDR3 is CASSEAIVGQGWRTF. CDR3 nucleotides: TGTGCCAGCAGTGAAGCAATCGTGGGACAGGGGTGGCGTACCTTC.

This CDR3 is CASSSETSGVYNEQFF. The CDR3 DNA reads TGTGCCAGCAGTTCAGAGACTAGCGGGGTATACAATGAGCAGTTCTTC. The rearrangement uses TRBV6-2 or TRBV6-3 and TRBJ2-1, with 11 nucleotides matching TRBD2. The germline V gene has CDR1 MNHEY and CDR2 SVGEGT. This CDR3 comprises 16 residues. Trimming took 4 bases from V and 4 from J; bases not matched to a gene: 6.

The CDR3 reads CASSLDRGGPRKAFF. The CDR3 DNA reads TGTGCCAGCAGCTTAGATCGAGGAGGACCTAGGAAAGCTTTCTTT. The rearrangement joins TRBV11-2 to TRBJ2-1, with unresolved D. The J call may be in error: the DNA end matches TRBJ1-1 better. The CDR3 consists of 15 residues. The V gene's germline CDR1 is SGHAT and CDR2 FQNNGV.

The chain carries TRBV28 and TRBJ2-5, with 11 positions matching TRBD1. The J call is uncertain, as TRBJ2-7 better fits the DNA end. The CDR3 has 15 amino acids. Germline CDR1 reads MDHEN; CDR2 reads SYDVKM. The CDR3 here is CASHSFTGTGGEQYF. For the CDR3, the DNA is TGTGCCAGCCATTCATTTACTGGGACAGGGGGCGAGCAGTACTTC.

With respect to this clonotype: Just one base apart from a much larger clone, this may be a read error. The CDR3 is CASSLGTGGPTDTQFF. CDR3 DNA: TGTGCCAGCAGCTTGGGGACAGGGGGGCCCACAGATACGCAGTTTTTT. The V call is TRBV5-4, the J call TRBJ1-4; 10 bases match TRBD1. Germline V CDR1 and CDR2: SGHNT, YYREEE (reference sequence). With 0 bases clipped from V and 16 bases from J, the junction kept 15 bases outside the gene matches. There are 16 residues in the CDR3.

The chain uses TRBV5-6 and TRBJ2-5; no definite D call. The DNA end favors TRBJ2-7, so the J call may be wrong. Germline V CDR1 and CDR2: SGHDT, YYEEEE. The CDR3 loop spans 14 amino acids. CDR3 coding DNA: TGTGCCAGCAGCTTGATCCTGTCGACCTACGAGCAGTACTTC. This codes for CASSLILSTYEQYF.

By share, this clonotype counts as large. The J gene is TRBJ2-5, the V gene TRBV11-2, with D possibly matching TRBD1 (6 bases). Looked up from germline, CDR1 is SGHAT and CDR2 is FQNNGV. V lost 3 bases and J 1 base, leaving 9 bases between the germline ends. The CDR3 runs to 14 residues. DNA for the CDR3: TGTGCCAGCAGCTTGGGGACATTCCAAGAGACCCAGTACTTC. Translation: CASSLGTFQETQYF.

This chain joins TRBV28 and TRBJ2-3, with D possibly being TRBD2 (6 bases). In germline, CDR1 is MDHEN, CDR2 SYDVKM. The CDR3 is made up of 13 amino acids. With 5 bases removed from V and 4 bases from J, the gap between germline ends came to 10 bases. In nucleotides, the CDR3 is TGTGCCAGCAGTCCCGGAGGGTCAGATACGCAGTATTTT. This gives the protein CASSPGGSDTQYF.

Note on this clonotype: At one of its ends the junction is not consistent with the germline gene, which may arise from a read error. This chain uses TRBV7-9 with TRBJ2-5, with 7 positions matching TRBD1. CDR3 length equals 14 residues. Germline assignment: CDR1 SEHNR and CDR2 FQNEAQ (reference sequence). The CDR3 DNA sequence: TGTGCTAGCAGCTTAGGACAGGCCGGGTCACCCCTCCACTTC. Translated: CASSLGQAGSPLHF.

This clonotype was seen a handful of times. The gene calls are TRBV10-3 and TRBJ2-7, with 16 nucleotides matching TRBD2. Germline CDR1 is ENHRY and CDR2 is SYGVKD. The CDR3 covers 17 residues. Losses at the gene ends were 3 bases for V and 5 bases for J; bases not matched to a gene: 7. CDR3 nucleotide sequence: TGTGCCATCAGTGAACTGGGACTAGCGGGAGGGAACGACGAGCAGTACTTC. Translation: CAISELGLAGGNDEQYF.

This clonotype was seen only once. The junction departs from germline at one end; a sequencing error may be responsible. This chain joins TRBV7-6 and TRBJ2-5; 12 nucleotides align to TRBD2. Near its end, the DNA agrees better with TRBJ2-7, so the J call may be wrong. CDR1 SGHVS and CDR2 FNYEAQ come from the germline V gene. CDR3 size: 14 residues. CDR3 amino acids: CASSLTSGGYEQYF. DNA of the CDR3: TGTGCTAGCAGCTTGACTAGCGGGGGCTACGAGCAGTACTTC.

In its sample, this clonotype was seen a few times. The genes are TRBV7-3 and TRBJ2-3; D is possibly TRBD2 (5 bases). The CDR3 totals 13 residues. V was cut by 3 bases and J by 6 bases, with 10 bases left in between. CDR1 is SGHTA and CDR2 is FQGTGA in the germline V gene. CDR3 in amino acids: CASSFSGLDTQYF. The CDR3 bases are TGTGCCAGCAGCTTTTCGGGGTTGGATACGCAGTATTTT.

This clonotype was seen many times. V usage is TRBV6-1 and J usage is TRBJ1-4; D may be TRBD1 (6 bases). Trimming cost V 6 bases and J 4 bases, with 12 bases left between them. Germline CDR1 MNHNS, CDR2 SASEGT. The CDR3 totals 14 residues. The CDR3 sequence: CASRLQGGNEKLFF. CDR3 coding DNA: TGTGCCAGCAGGTTACAGGGTGGTAATGAAAAACTGTTTTTT.

The rearrangement joins TRBV12-3 or TRBV12-4 to TRBJ2-3; D uncertain. The DNA end is a closer match to TRBJ1-2, so the J assignment may be wrong. The CDR3 contains 14 residues. The CDR3: CASSFLSTNYGYTF. For the CDR3, the DNA is TGTGCCAGCAGTTTTCTATCCACTAACTATGGCTACACCTTC.

The chain uses TRBV7-9 and TRBJ2-1; D is uncertain. The DNA end favors TRBJ2-7, so the J call may be wrong. In germline, CDR1 is SEHNR, CDR2 FQNEAQ (reference sequence). The CDR3 spans 15 residues. Here the CDR3 reads CASSLNSFQTYEQYF. DNA of the CDR3: TGTGCCAGCAGCTTAAACTCCTTTCAAACCTACGAGCAGTACTTC.

The rearrangement links TRBV7-9 to TRBJ2-1, with 14 nucleotides matching TRBD2. This CDR3 contains 18 residues. The germline gives CDR1 SEHNR, CDR2 FQNEAQ (reference sequence). V dropped 5 bases and J dropped 0; count of bases not matched to a gene: 6. This chain's CDR3 is CASSRTSGRTSSYNEQFF. The CDR3 coding sequence is TGTGCCAGCAGCCGGACTAGCGGGAGGACGAGCTCCTACAATGAGCAGTTCTTC.

In its sample, this clonotype was seen once. The V gene is TRBV28, the J gene TRBJ2-7, with TRBD2 matching over 11 bases. This CDR3 has 15 residues. Germline assignment: CDR1 MDHEN and CDR2 SYDVKM. Unmatched junction bases numbered 8, after V lost 5 bases and J lost 5 bases. The CDR3 here is CASSRPSGGLDEQYF. The CDR3, as DNA: TGTGCCAGCAGTCGACCTAGCGGGGGGTTGGACGAGCAGTACTTC.

This clonotype was detected only a few times. The rearrangement joins TRBV5-1 to TRBJ1-1, with D hard to call. Germline V CDR1 and CDR2: SGHRS, YFSETQ. The CDR3 sequence is 13 residues long. V was clipped by 7 bases and J by 3 bases, with 13 bases between them. CDR3 in amino acids: CASQTSRDTEAFF. CDR3 DNA sequence: TGCGCCAGCCAGACCTCGCGGGACACTGAAGCTTTCTTT.

The rearrangement links TRBV6-6 to TRBJ2-7, with D possibly matching TRBD2 (6 bases). Germline V CDR1 and CDR2: MNHNY, SVGAGI (reference sequence). The CDR3 loop spans 14 amino acids. The V gene lost 2 bases and the J gene lost 6 bases, with 14 bases spanning the gap. The CDR3 loop reads CASSYGGLGSEQYF. The CDR3 coding sequence is TGTGCCAGCAGTTACGGAGGGCTCGGTAGCGAGCAGTACTTC.

The chain combines TRBV7-8 with TRBJ2-5; D gene uncertain. The germline gives CDR1 SGHVS, CDR2 FQNEAQ. The CDR3 runs 13 residues. Trimming removed 0 bases at V and 9 bases at J, with 11 bases between. The CDR3 protein is CASSLATPGAQYF. The CDR3 DNA reads TGTGCCAGCAGCTTAGCTACCCCCGGAGCCCAGTACTTC. Filled out from reference TRBV7-8 and TRBJ2-5, the complete variable domain reads GAGVSQSPRYKVAKRGQDVALRCDPISGHVSLFWYQQALGQGPEFLTYFQNEAQLDKSGLPSDRFFAERPEGSVSTLKIQRTQQEDSAVYLCASSLATPGAQYFGPGTRLLVL.